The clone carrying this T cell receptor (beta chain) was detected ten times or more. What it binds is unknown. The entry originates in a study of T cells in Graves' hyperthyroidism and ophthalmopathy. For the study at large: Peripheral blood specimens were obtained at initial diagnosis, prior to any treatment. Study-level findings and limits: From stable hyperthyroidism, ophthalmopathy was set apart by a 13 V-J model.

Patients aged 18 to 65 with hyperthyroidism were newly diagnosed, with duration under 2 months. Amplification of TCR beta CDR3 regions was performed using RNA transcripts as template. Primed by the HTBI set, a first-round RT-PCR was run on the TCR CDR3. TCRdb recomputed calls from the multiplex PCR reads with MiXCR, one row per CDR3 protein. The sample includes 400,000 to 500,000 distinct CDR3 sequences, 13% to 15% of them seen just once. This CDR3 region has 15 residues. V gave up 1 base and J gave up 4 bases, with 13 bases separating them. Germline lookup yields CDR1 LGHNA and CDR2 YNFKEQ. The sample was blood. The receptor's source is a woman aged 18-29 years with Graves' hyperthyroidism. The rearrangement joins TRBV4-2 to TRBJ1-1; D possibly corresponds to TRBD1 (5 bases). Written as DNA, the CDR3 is TGTGCCAGCAGCCAAGCCGGTCTCGGGGGCACTGAAGCTTTCTTT. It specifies CASSQAGLGGTEAFF.